This passage covers 19 T cell receptor beta chains from one sample sequenced in a study of response to subunit inactivated influenza vaccine. TCRdb fed the RT-PCR reads into MiXCR, producing one record per CDR3 protein. Here the sample spans more than 450,000 distinct CDR3 sequences, 12% being singletons. The sample here was PBMCs from blood, taken on the day of vaccination. Receptors were obtained from a man aged 45-60 years who received an inactivated influenza vaccine.

The count of this clonotype is one. The gene calls are TRBV7-2 and TRBJ2-7; D possibly corresponds to TRBD2 (6 bases). CDR1 and CDR2 (germline): SGHTA, FQGNSA. The ends were cut back, 1 base at V and 3 bases at J, with 16 bases in the middle. The CDR3 totals 16 residues. The CDR3 region is CASSLGGGVALYEQYF. In DNA, the CDR3 is TGTGCCAGCAGCTTAGGTGGCGGGGTGGCCCTCTACGAGCAGTACTTC.

This clonotype turned up a few times. The J gene is TRBJ2-7, the V gene TRBV20-1, with 9 nucleotides matching TRBD2. The V gene's germline CDR1 is DFQATT and CDR2 SNEGSKA (reference sequence). The CDR3 length is 15 residues. V was pared by 2 bases and J by 0 bases, with 5 bases of the junction left unmatched. Written as DNA, the CDR3 is TGCAGTGCTAGATCAGGCGGGGGGGACTCCTACGAGCAGTACTTC. This codes for CSARSGGGDSYEQYF.

This clonotype has just a few counts. V and J are TRBV7-8 and TRBJ2-5, with D perhaps TRBD1 (5 bases). V shed 0 bases and J shed 2 bases, with 10 bases lying between them. In germline, CDR1 is SGHVS, CDR2 FQNEAQ. The length of the CDR3 is 15 residues. The CDR3 DNA is TGTGCCAGCAGCTTAGCGCCAGGGTTACAAGAGACCCAGTACTTC. Translating gives CASSLAPGLQETQYF.

This clonotype occurred a few times. J is TRBJ2-3 and V is TRBV5-4, with D perhaps matching TRBD1 (6 bases). The V gene lost 1 base and the J gene lost 2 bases, with 11 bases spanning the gap. This CDR3 has 15 amino acids. CDR1 and CDR2 from the germline V gene are SGHNT and YYREEE (reference sequence). CDR3 region: CASSLFGTNTDTQYF. CDR3 bases: TGTGCCAGCAGCTTGTTCGGGACAAACACAGATACGCAGTATTTT. Complete variable domain (other parts from reference TRBV5-4 and TRBJ2-3): ETGVTQSPTHLIKTRGQQVTLRCSSQSGHNTVSWYQQALGQGPQFIFQYYREEENGRGNFPPRFSGLQFPNYSSELNVNALELDDSALYLCASSLFGTNTDTQYFGPGTRLTVL.

The V gene is TRBV5-5, the J gene TRBJ2-1; D perhaps matches TRBD1 (6 bases). The V and J ends lost 1 base and 5 bases respectively, with 13 bases between them. The CDR3 runs to 15 residues. The germline V gene has CDR1 SGHKS and CDR2 YYEKEE (reference sequence). This chain's CDR3 is CASSLWAGADNEQFF. The CDR3 DNA reads as TGTGCCAGCAGCTTGTGGGCAGGGGCTGACAATGAGCAGTTCTTC. The whole variable domain, filled in from reference TRBV5-5 and TRBJ2-1, reads DAGVTQSPTHLIKTRGQQVTLRCSPISGHKSVSWYQQVLGQGPQFIFQYYEKEERGRGNFPDRFSARQFPNYSSELNVNALLLGDSALYLCASSLWAGADNEQFFGPGTRLTVL.

The chain links TRBV29-1 to TRBJ2-7; D not certain. In germline, CDR1 is SQVTM, CDR2 ANQGSEA. The V end lost 5 bases, the J end lost 3 bases, and 14 bases lay between the germline ends. CDR3 length: 13 amino acids. CDR3 sequence (DNA): TGCAGCGTTAAAACAGACCGGTACTACGAGCAGTACTTC. This codes for CSVKTDRYYEQYF.

This chain joins TRBV20-1 and TRBJ2-2, with 7 bases that match TRBD2. This CDR3 contains 14 residues. The junction had 6 bases not matched to a gene; V was cut back by 4 bases and J by 4 bases. The V gene's germline CDR1 is DFQATT and CDR2 SNEGSKA (reference sequence). The CDR3, as DNA: TGCAGTGCTAAGGGAGGGCCGGGCACCGGGGAGCTGTTTTTT. Translation gives CSAKGGPGTGELFF.

The chain uses TRBV28 and TRBJ2-3, with D perhaps matching TRBD2 (5 bases). CDR3 size: 15 residues. Germline assignment: CDR1 MDHEN and CDR2 SYDVKM. Trimming took off 3 bases at V and 0 bases at J, with 10 bases between the two ends. DNA for the CDR3: TGTGCCAGCAGTTTGGGAGTTACTAGCACAGATACGCAGTATTTT. This sequence encodes CASSLGVTSTDTQYF.

The sample holds a few counts of this clonotype. This rearrangement joins TRBV15 to TRBJ2-3; 9 nucleotides align to TRBD1. Germline loops: CDR1 LNHNV, CDR2 YYDKDF (reference sequence). V shed 11 bases and J 4 bases; nucleotides not matched to a gene: 7. CDR3 length: 13 amino acids. CDR3 sequence: CAVGDRAPDTQYF. In DNA, the CDR3 is TGTGCCGTAGGGGACAGGGCCCCAGATACGCAGTATTTT. The entire variable domain, with the rest obtained from reference TRBV15 and TRBJ2-3, is as follows: DAMVIQNPRYQVTQFGKPVTLSCSQTLNHNVMYWYQQKSSQAPKLLFHYYDKDFNNEADTPDNFQSRRPNTSFCFLDIRSPGLGDTAMYLCAVGDRAPDTQYFGPGTRLTVL.

This clonotype was detected only a few times. The rearrangement uses TRBV6-1 and TRBJ1-1; a possible D gene is TRBD1 (6 bases). The germline V gene encodes CDR1 MNHNS and CDR2 SASEGT. The ends were cut back, 2 bases at V and 5 bases at J, with 12 bases in the middle. This CDR3 has 14 amino acids. Here the CDR3 DNA reads TGTGCCAGCAGTGAACAGGGGCCGGGTACTGAAGCTTTCTTT. Its translation is CASSEQGPGTEAFF.

V and J are TRBV24-1 and TRBJ2-1; 11 positions match TRBD2. Germline V gene data show CDR1 as KGHDR and CDR2 as SFDVKD. V lost 0 bases, J lost 6 bases, and 6 bases stayed unmatched. This CDR3 region has 17 residues. The CDR3 DNA is TGTGCCACCAGTGATTTGGTAGTAGCGGGAGGGTCCAATGAGCAGTTCTTC. This encodes CATSDLVVAGGSNEQFF.

Ten or more counts support this clonotype. The chain links TRBV20-1 to TRBJ2-1; D remains ambiguous. The CDR3 length is 13 residues. V was trimmed by 4 bases and J by 6 bases, leaving 13 bases between them. The germline V gene encodes CDR1 DFQATT and CDR2 SNEGSKA (reference sequence). The CDR3 DNA sequence: TGCAGTGCTAAAGGCCCCACCGCCAATGAGCAGTTCTTC. The encoded protein is CSAKGPTANEQFF.

There are many counts of this clonotype. This chain uses TRBV5-1 with TRBJ1-1; D may be TRBD1 (5 bases). Germline-derived CDR1 and CDR2 are SGHRS and YFSETQ. The CDR3 loop spans 14 amino acids. The germline V and J ends were trimmed by 3 bases and 0 bases, with 9 bases remaining between them. CDR3: CASSSQDMNTEAFF. In DNA form, the CDR3 reads TGCGCCAGCAGCTCCCAGGACATGAACACTGAAGCTTTCTTT.

This clonotype occurred a few times. J is TRBJ1-1 and V is TRBV9; TRBD1 agrees at 10 bases. Germline V lookup: CDR1 SGDLS, CDR2 YYNGEE. This CDR3 is 15 amino acids long. With V trimmed by 4 bases and J by 11 bases, 14 bases remained unmatched. This CDR3 reads CASSPIGTGVGRAFF. In DNA, the CDR3 is TGTGCCAGCAGCCCTATTGGGACAGGGGTGGGTAGGGCTTTCTTT.

The chain carries TRBV6-2 or TRBV6-3 and TRBJ1-2, with TRBD1 matching 7 bases. Germline lookup yields CDR1 MNHEY and CDR2 SVGEGT. CDR3 length: 12 residues. Unmatched junction bases numbered 8, after V lost 6 bases and J lost 10 bases. The CDR3 sequence: CASRPGQRAYTF. The CDR3 DNA reads as TGTGCCAGCAGACCGGGACAGAGGGCCTACACCTTC.

This clonotype was detected a few times. The V gene is TRBV27, the J gene TRBJ2-1, with D uncertain. Trimming removed 1 base from V and 6 bases from J, with 16 bases in between. The CDR3 contains 16 residues. In germline, CDR1 is MNHEY, CDR2 SMNVEV (reference sequence). CDR3 loop: CASSLYNQPHGNEQFF. Here the CDR3 DNA reads TGTGCCAGCAGTTTATACAACCAACCCCATGGCAATGAGCAGTTCTTC.

There are many counts of this clonotype. The chain links TRBV2 to TRBJ2-3, with D possibly being TRBD2 (6 bases). Trimming shortened V by 1 base and J by 5 bases, and 7 bases separated the two germline ends. Germline lookup yields CDR1 SNHLY and CDR2 FYNNEI. The CDR3 runs to 13 residues. The CDR3 is CASSEGSGDTQYF. The CDR3 DNA reads TGTGCCAGCAGTGAAGGTAGCGGAGATACGCAGTATTTT.

This clonotype occurred a few times. The chain links TRBV3-1 to TRBJ2-1, with 13 bases that match TRBD2. CDR1 and CDR2 from the germline V gene are LGHDT and YNNKEL (reference sequence). This CDR3 has 18 amino acids. Trimming took 4 bases from V and 7 from J; bases not matched to a gene: 13. DNA for the CDR3: TGTGCCAGCAGCCTATCCTACCTACTAGCGGGGGGGCCTAATGAGCAGTTCTTC. It is translated as CASSLSYLLAGGPNEQFF.

This clonotype was seen more than once but under ten times. The chain combines TRBV9 with TRBJ2-1, with D perhaps TRBD1 (6 bases). Germline CDR1 and CDR2: SGDLS and YYNGEE. CDR3 length: 16 amino acids. V lost 3 bases to trimming and J lost 3 bases, with 16 bases between them. In DNA, the CDR3 is TGTGCCAGCAGCGCAACTACAGGGCCCGACTACAATGAGCAGTTCTTC. It translates to CASSATTGPDYNEQFF.